One sample yielded the 17 T cell receptor beta chains listed below, sequenced in a study of CD4 T cells in relation to SARS-CoV-2 and coronaviruses (dated by TCRdb to the early 2020s). The library was prepared using the immunoSEQ multiplex PCR assay. In its TCRdb copy, this immuneACCESS table keeps in-frame sequences only and misses some clones. Where compared with another copy, unresolved V genes explain less than half of these, and the others have no known cause. Counted in this sample were 20,000 or so clones; 81% of them appeared once. The ten biggest clones cover approximately 11% of the sample. These receptors lack a known antigen. CD4+ T cells from unexposed donors were collected before the COVID-19 pandemic (2011-2018). After around ten days of culture, CD4+ T cells were isolated with the EasySep CD4+ T cell isolation kit. The sequenced material came from CD4+ T cells from PBMCs, cultured in vitro. These receptors originate from a human donor in good health.

This clone was observed a few times. This chain links TRBV27 with TRBJ2-1; 10 bases map to TRBD2. This CDR3 is built from 17 residues. Germline V lookup: CDR1 MNHEY, CDR2 SMNVEV (reference sequence). V was pared by 2 bases and J by 9 bases, with 13 bases of the junction left unmatched. Here the CDR3 DNA reads TGTGCCAGCAGTTTAAGGACTAGCGGAGTGAACTATATTGAGCAGTTCTTC. Amino acids: CASSLRTSGVNYIEQFF.

The chain recombines TRBV5-6 with TRBJ2-7; D possibly corresponds to TRBD2 (5 bases). The germline CDR1 and CDR2 sequences are SGHDT and YYEEEE. V lost 4 bases to trimming and J lost 7 bases, with 15 bases between them. The CDR3 contains 13 residues. CDR3 bases: TGTGCCAGCAGCCCCCACGGAGGCGGGGAGCAGTACTTC. Protein: CASSPHGGGEQYF.

The V and J genes are TRBV27 and TRBJ1-5; D unresolved. V lost 1 base, J lost 1 base, and 5 bases lay in between. Germline CDR1 MNHEY, CDR2 SMNVEV (reference sequence). The CDR3 contains 14 residues. CDR3 residues: CASSLYGSNQPQHF. DNA of the CDR3: TGTGCCAGCAGTTTATATGGGAGCAATCAGCCCCAGCATTTT.

The CDR3 DNA follows: TGTGCCAGCAGTGAAAGAGGGGAGGCAGATACGCAGTATTTT. It is translated as CASSERGEADTQYF. The V gene is TRBV2, the J gene TRBJ2-3; TRBD2 is a possible D gene (6 bases). This CDR3 is 14 amino acids long. V gave up 2 bases and J gave up 4 bases, with 10 bases separating them. Germline CDR1 and CDR2: SNHLY and FYNNEI.

With respect to this clone: A read error may account for a junction end that differs from germline. The rearrangement links TRBV19 to TRBJ1-4, with 11 bases identical to TRBD1. Germline CDR1 reads LNHDA; CDR2 reads SQIVND (reference sequence). This CDR3 contains 13 residues. The CDR3 DNA reads TGTGCCAGTAGTCCCGGGACAGGGGGAAACCCCGAATTT. Its translation is CASSPGTGGNPEF.

This chain uses TRBV18 with TRBJ2-7, with 10 positions matching TRBD1. With V trimmed by 3 bases and J by 6 bases, 5 bases remained unmatched. Germline-derived CDR1 and CDR2 are KGHSH and LQKENI. The CDR3 covers 14 residues. The CDR3 region is CASSPSGQGGEQYF. In DNA, the CDR3 is TGTGCCAGCTCACCTTCAGGACAGGGGGGCGAGCAGTACTTC.

CDR3 DNA sequence: TGTGCCAGCAGTTATAGGGCAGGGGGCGGCACTGAAGCTTTCTTT. Translated: CASSYRAGGGTEAFF. The chain is built from TRBV6-5 and TRBJ1-1, with TRBD1 matching over 8 bases. Germline values: CDR1 MNHEY, CDR2 SVGAGI. The trim removed 3 bases at V and 4 bases at J, leaving 7 bases unmatched. The CDR3 sequence is 15 residues long.

This rearrangement joins TRBV10-3 to TRBJ1-1, with D uncertain. Trimming cost V 8 bases and J 6 bases, with 22 bases left between them. The CDR3 has 15 amino acids. Looked up from germline, CDR1 is ENHRY and CDR2 is SYGVKD. The CDR3 DNA reads as TGTGCCATCTCGCGCCTTGAGGGCCAAAAACCTGAAGCTTTCTTT. Translated: CAISRLEGQKPEAFF.

This clone was counted a single time. The chain links TRBV6-2 or TRBV6-3 to TRBJ1-1, with D possibly TRBD1 on 5 matching bases. Trimming cost V 4 bases and J 2 bases, with 14 bases left between them. Germline CDR1 reads MNHEY; CDR2 reads SVGEGT. The CDR3 runs to 15 residues. CDR3: CASSFSLGGNTEAFF. The CDR3 nucleotides are TGTGCCAGCAGTTTCTCTCTTGGGGGTAACACTGAAGCTTTCTTT.

The J gene is TRBJ1-3, the V gene TRBV11-2; D gene ambiguous. This CDR3 spans 18 amino acids. The germline CDR1 and CDR2 sequences are SGHAT and FQNNGV. The V end was cut by 5 bases, the J end by 2 bases, with 22 bases between. This chain's CDR3 is CASSTRAAGGTTGNTIYF. DNA for the CDR3: TGTGCCAGCAGCACGCGGGCCGCCGGAGGTACCACTGGAAACACCATATATTTT.

The V gene is TRBV4-3, the J gene TRBJ2-3; 7 bases map to TRBD2. Looked up from germline, CDR1 is LGHNA and CDR2 is YSLEER. This CDR3 is 16 amino acids long. With V trimmed by 0 bases and J by 5 bases, 8 bases remained unmatched. CDR3: CASSQEGGGGIDTQYF. The CDR3, as DNA: TGCGCCAGCAGCCAAGAAGGCGGGGGAGGGATAGATACGCAGTATTTT.

The rearrangement links TRBV7-2 to TRBJ2-3; 8 bases map to TRBD1. The length of the CDR3 is 15 residues. Germline V lookup: CDR1 SGHTA, CDR2 FQGNSA. V was pared by 4 bases and J by 2 bases, with 5 bases of the junction left unmatched. In nucleotides, the CDR3 is TGTGCCAGCAGCTCCCGGACAGGGCTCACAGATACGCAGTATTTT. Protein product: CASSSRTGLTDTQYF.

This chain links TRBV7-2 with TRBJ1-6; D is unresolved. V was pared by 5 bases and J by 11 bases, with 10 bases between. From germline, CDR1 is SGHTA and CDR2 FQGNSA. The CDR3 sequence is 12 residues long. Here the CDR3 reads CASSTATPPLHF. The CDR3 nucleotides are TGTGCCAGCAGCACCGCGACGCCACCCCTCCACTTT.

The rearrangement links TRBV12-5 to TRBJ2-5; 8 nucleotides agree with TRBD2. The CDR3 contains 15 residues. Germline loops: CDR1 LGHNT, CDR2 FRNRAP. V lost 1 base and J lost 5; bases outside the gene matches: 6. The CDR3 coding sequence is TGTGCTAGTGGTTTGGCCGGACTAGCCGGGGAGACCCAGTACTTC. Translation: CASGLAGLAGETQYF.

The J gene is TRBJ1-2, the V gene TRBV28, with 10 bases aligning to TRBD1. Germline values: CDR1 MDHEN, CDR2 SYDVKM. J gave up 7 bases and V 6 bases, and 11 bases lay outside the gene matches. This CDR3 comprises 15 residues. The CDR3 DNA is TGTGCCAGCAGCCCTACCGGGACAGGGGTGGGTGGCTACACCTTC. Translating gives CASSPTGTGVGGYTF.

The gene calls are TRBV29-1 and TRBJ1-2, with D perhaps TRBD1 (5 bases). V lost 8 bases and J 5 bases, leaving 18 bases between the germline ends. The germline CDR1 and CDR2 sequences are SQVTM and ANQGSEA. This CDR3 has 13 residues. The CDR3 coding sequence is TGCAGCTCCTCTGGGGGGGGACCATATGGCTACACCTTC. Translating gives CSSSGGGPYGYTF.

V usage is TRBV7-2 and J usage is TRBJ1-5; 8 bases fit TRBD1. Germline V lookup: CDR1 SGHTA, CDR2 FQGNSA. Trimming removed 6 bases from V and 1 base from J; junction bases left unmatched: 5. The CDR3 has 15 residues. The CDR3 DNA is TGTGCCAGCAGTCCAGGGGGCTCCAGCAATCAGCCCCAGCATTTT. Amino acids: CASSPGGSSNQPQHF. Using reference TRBV7-2 and TRBJ1-5 for the parts outside the CDR3, the full variable domain is GAGVSQSPSNKVTEKGKDVELRCDPISGHTALYWYRQSLGQGLEFLIYFQGNSAPDKSGLPSDRFSAERTGGSVSTLTIQRTQQEDSAVYLCASSPGGSSNQPQHFGDGTRLSIL.